Each of the 20 T cell receptor beta chains below was sequenced from the same sample in a study of control samples from healthy donors and cancer patients. The method was immunoSEQ multiplex PCR; TCRdb's version includes in-frame clones alone and lacks a portion of them. The table includes 110,000 to 150,000 clones, about 93% detected once. Sequencing input: PBMCs. The receptor set was obtained from a man aged 60-69 years with colorectal cancer.

The rearrangement uses TRBV24-1 and TRBJ1-1, with unresolved D. The germline V gene has CDR1 KGHDR and CDR2 SFDVKD. The length of the CDR3 is 15 residues. Trimming cost V 8 bases and J 0 bases, with 15 bases left between them. The DNA of the CDR3 is TGTGCCACCAATCTTTTCCCCTCCATGAACACTGAAGCTTTCTTT. Protein product: CATNLFPSMNTEAFF.

Remarks on this clone: One end of the junction fails to match germline, which may point to a read error. V and J are TRBV18 and TRBJ1-1, with D possibly matching TRBD1 (6 bases). Germline CDR1 reads KGHSH; CDR2 reads LQKENI. The CDR3 has 13 amino acids. Here the CDR3 reads CASPPPAGTEAFF. The CDR3 DNA reads as TGTGCCAGCCCACCACCCGCCGGGACAGAAGCTTTCTTT.

J is TRBJ1-1 and V is TRBV29-1; D may be TRBD1 (6 bases). The germline gives CDR1 SQVTM, CDR2 ANQGSEA. The V and J ends lost 2 bases and 5 bases respectively, with 15 bases between them. The CDR3 is 14 amino acids. This CDR3 reads CSVESRGARTEAFF. The CDR3 DNA reads TGCAGCGTTGAATCTCGGGGGGCACGGACTGAAGCTTTCTTT.

V is TRBV19 and J is TRBJ1-5; 8 bases line up with TRBD1. The CDR3 totals 17 residues. The germline CDR1 and CDR2 sequences are LNHDA and SQIVND (reference sequence). The V segment lost 7 bases and the J segment 2 bases; nucleotides outside the gene matches: 13. DNA for the CDR3: TGTGCCAGTACCCTCCGGGACAGGATATGGGGCAATCAGCCCCAGCATTTT. Translating it yields CASTLRDRIWGNQPQHF.

This clone was counted only a few times. The V and J genes are TRBV9 and TRBJ2-2; D gene ambiguous. There are 14 residues in the CDR3. Trimming left V 1 base short and J 1 base short, with 5 bases between. Germline V gene data show CDR1 as SGDLS and CDR2 as YYNGEE. The DNA of the CDR3 is TGTGCCAGCAGCGTAATTGGGAACACCGGGGAGCTGTTTTTT. Its translation is CASSVIGNTGELFF.

J is TRBJ2-7 and V is TRBV11-2, with D tentatively TRBD2 (7 bases). V dropped 7 bases and J dropped 3 bases, with 10 bases sitting between them. The CDR3 length is 12 residues. Germline loops: CDR1 SGHAT, CDR2 FQNNGV. Here the CDR3 reads CASKGGVYEQYF. For the CDR3, the DNA is TGTGCCAGCAAGGGGGGGGTCTACGAGCAGTACTTC.

The genes are TRBV4-1 and TRBJ1-2; D remains ambiguous. V shed 4 bases and J shed 2 bases, with 11 bases lying between them. The CDR3 runs 14 residues. Germline V CDR1 and CDR2: MGHRA, YSYEKL. CDR3 region: CASSPPISNYGYTF. The CDR3 DNA is TGCGCCAGCAGCCCACCCATATCAAACTATGGCTACACCTTC.

The V call is TRBV19, the J call TRBJ1-1; D is ambiguous. The CDR3 loop spans 12 amino acids. V was cut by 5 bases and J by 5 bases, with 9 bases left in between. Germline V lookup: CDR1 LNHDA, CDR2 SQIVND (reference sequence). In DNA, the CDR3 is TGTGCCAGTAGTGCCCGGGCTACTGAAGCTTTCTTT. Translated: CASSARATEAFF.

The chain is built from TRBV6-5 and TRBJ2-3; 10 positions agree with TRBD1. V dropped 6 bases and J dropped 3; count of bases not matched to a gene: 3. The CDR3 totals 14 residues. Germline values: CDR1 MNHEY, CDR2 SVGAGI. CDR3 sequence (DNA): TGTGCCAGCAGGACAGGGGGCGCGACAGATACGCAGTATTTT. Protein sequence: CASRTGGATDTQYF.

The chain is built from TRBV27 and TRBJ1-6; TRBD1 matches at 7 bases. The CDR3 sequence is 20 residues long. Looked up from germline, CDR1 is MNHEY and CDR2 is SMNVEV (reference sequence). Trimming at V came to 0 bases and at J to 2 bases, leaving 13 bases not matched to a gene. CDR3 nucleotide sequence: TGTGCCAGCAGTTTATCCCCCCCTTCGACAGGGTCCGCCTATAATTCACCCCTCCACTTT. It is translated as CASSLSPPSTGSAYNSPLHF.

The gene calls are TRBV27 and TRBJ2-7; D is perhaps TRBD1 (6 bases). V gave up 5 bases and J gave up 4 bases, with 15 bases separating them. Germline CDR1 reads MNHEY; CDR2 reads SMNVEV (reference sequence). The CDR3 length is 14 residues. The CDR3 loop reads CASSLFGQIYEQYF. The CDR3 coding sequence is TGTGCCAGCAGTCTCTTTGGACAGATTTACGAGCAGTACTTC.

This clone was found once. This chain uses TRBV18 with TRBJ1-1; D is undetermined. Per the germline V gene, CDR1 is KGHSH and CDR2 is LQKENI. V was pared by 3 bases and J by 5 bases, with 10 bases between. The CDR3 is 13 residues long. The DNA of the CDR3 is TGTGCCAGCTCACCCAAGGAGGGTACTGAAGCTTTCTTT. Translating gives CASSPKEGTEAFF.

The chain couples TRBV6-6 to TRBJ2-3; 12 bases line up with TRBD2. CDR1 MNHNY and CDR2 SVGAGI come from the germline V gene (reference sequence). This CDR3 region has 16 residues. The junction had 6 bases not matched to a gene; V was cut back by 5 bases and J by 3 bases. CDR3 DNA sequence: TGTGCCAGCAGTGCAACTAGCGGGGGGACGACAGATACGCAGTATTTT. Translation: CASSATSGGTTDTQYF.

CDR3 residues: CAWNTGSNQPQHF. For the CDR3, the DNA is TGTGCCTGGAATACAGGGAGCAATCAGCCCCAGCATTTT. V is TRBV30 and J is TRBJ1-5; possible D gene TRBD1, 6 bases. The V end was cut by 4 bases, the J end by 1 base, with 8 bases between. The CDR3 totals 13 residues. Germline loops: CDR1 GTSNPN, CDR2 SVGIG (reference sequence).

The J gene is TRBJ2-1, the V gene TRBV19, with D unclear. V lost 5 bases, J lost 9 bases, and 11 bases lay in between. Germline V gene data show CDR1 as LNHDA and CDR2 as SQIVND (reference sequence). The CDR3 contains 12 residues. As DNA, the CDR3 is TGTGCCAGTAGTTCCCACTTTGGTGAGCAGTTCTTC. Translating it yields CASSSHFGEQFF.

This chain links TRBV6-5 with TRBJ1-1, with a tentative D call TRBD1 (6 bases). In germline, CDR1 is MNHEY, CDR2 SVGAGI. The CDR3 is made up of 15 amino acids. Trimming shortened V by 7 bases and J by 1 base, and 16 bases separated the two germline ends. CDR3 loop: CASKSRDTPNTEAFF. CDR3 coding DNA: TGTGCCAGCAAATCCCGGGACACACCGAACACTGAAGCTTTCTTT.

This chain links TRBV6-5 with TRBJ2-7; 13 bases fit TRBD2. This CDR3 region has 15 residues. Trimming removed 5 bases from V and 7 bases from J; junction bases left unmatched: 8. Germline V gene sequence: CDR1 MNHEY, CDR2 SVGAGI. CDR3 nucleotides: TGTGCCAGCAGTACCCCCGGGACTAGCGGGGCTGAGCAGTACTTC. Translated: CASSTPGTSGAEQYF.

The genes are TRBV29-1 and TRBJ1-1; possibly TRBD1 for D (5 bases). The germline V and J ends were trimmed by 7 bases and 4 bases, with 16 bases remaining between them. The CDR3 runs to 13 residues. CDR1 and CDR2 from the germline V gene are SQVTM and ANQGSEA. The CDR3 loop is CSASPTGVTEAFF. In nucleotides, the CDR3 is TGCAGCGCCTCCCCCACAGGAGTCACTGAAGCTTTCTTT.

Comment on this clone: A read error may account for a junction end that differs from germline. V usage is TRBV3-1 (or the pseudogene TRBV3-2) and J usage is TRBJ2-5; D remains unclear. Germline-derived CDR1 and CDR2 are LGHDT and YNNKEL (reference sequence). This CDR3 is built from 14 residues. The CDR3 DNA follows: TGTGCCAGCAGCCAAGATTTGTACGGAGAGGCCCAGTACTTC. Its protein product is CASSQDLYGEAQYF.

The rearrangement uses TRBV18 and TRBJ2-5; possible D gene TRBD2, 5 bases. CDR1 and CDR2 (germline): KGHSH, LQKENI. Trimming stripped 1 base from V and 2 bases from J, with 5 bases between. This CDR3 region has 13 residues. CDR3 residues: CASSPRLQETQYF. Written as DNA, the CDR3 is TGTGCCAGCTCACCACGACTACAAGAGACCCAGTACTTC.